The next 24 T cell receptor beta chains were all read from a single sample in a study of blood T cell repertoires in COVID-19. Clones were read by immunoSEQ multiplex PCR, and TCRdb kept only the in-frame ones, dropping some. The sample lists approximately 300,000 clones, over 75% occurring once. Sequencing was done on a sample of PBMCs or T cells enriched from blood (not recorded which). These receptors were taken from a woman under 30 who had recovered from COVID-19.

This sequence joins TRBV6-2 or TRBV6-3 and TRBJ1-5; 10 bases align to TRBD1. Germline V CDR1 and CDR2: MNHEY, SVGEGT. The V segment lost 5 bases and the J segment 7 bases; nucleotides outside the gene matches: 8. This CDR3 contains 15 residues. The DNA of the CDR3 is TGTGCCAGCAGTCTGGGACAGGGGAATGGGCAGCCCCAGCATTTT. Its translation: CASSLGQGNGQPQHF.

The V call is TRBV28, the J call TRBJ1-4, with 10 bases fitting TRBD1. Germline CDR1 reads MDHEN; CDR2 reads SYDVKM. Trimming at V came to 2 bases and at J to 8 bases, leaving 5 bases not matched to a gene. CDR3 size: 15 residues. The CDR3 coding sequence is TGTGCCAGCAGTTTAATTGGGACAGGGGTAGAAAAACTGTTTTTT. Translating it yields CASSLIGTGVEKLFF. The whole variable domain, filled in from reference TRBV28 and TRBJ1-4, reads DVKVTQSSRYLVKRTGEKVFLECVQDMDHENMFWYRQDPGLGLRLIYFSYDVKMKEKGDIPEGYSVSREKKERFSLILESASTNQTSMYLCASSLIGTGVEKLFFGSGTQLSVL.

This sequence joins TRBV28 and TRBJ1-2; D may be TRBD1 (6 bases). CDR3 length: 17 residues. Trimming removed 3 bases at V and 0 bases at J, with 17 bases between. Germline CDR1 reads MDHEN; CDR2 reads SYDVKM. The CDR3 region is CASSFRDTRNSNYGYTF. As DNA, the CDR3 is TGTGCCAGCAGTTTTCGGGACACAAGGAACTCTAACTATGGCTACACCTTC.

The V call is TRBV6-5, the J call TRBJ2-7; tentative D call: TRBD1 (6 bases). Germline V gene data show CDR1 as MNHEY and CDR2 as SVGAGI. CDR3 length equals 13 residues. V was shortened by 6 bases and J by 3 bases, with 12 bases between the two germline ends. The CDR3 sequence is CASRNDRNYEQYF. The CDR3 DNA reads TGTGCCAGCAGGAACGACAGGAACTACGAGCAGTACTTC.

This clone has a handful of counts. The rearrangement uses TRBV2 and TRBJ1-2; weak D call: TRBD1 (5 bases). Germline values: CDR1 SNHLY, CDR2 FYNNEI. CDR3 size: 14 residues. V was clipped by 0 bases and J by 6 bases, with 11 bases between them. The CDR3 nucleotides are TGTGCCAGCAGTGAAGCCCGGACACTAAATGGCTACACCTTC. Amino acid sequence: CASSEARTLNGYTF.

V is TRBV29-1 and J is TRBJ1-5, with unresolved D. CDR3 length equals 10 residues. Germline values: CDR1 SQVTM, CDR2 ANQGSEA. Deletions cut 4 bases from V and 6 bases from J, with 4 bases between. The chain's CDR3 is CSVGGQPQHF. The CDR3 coding sequence is TGCAGCGTTGGAGGTCAGCCCCAGCATTTT.

The rearrangement links TRBV11-2 to TRBJ2-1; 8 nucleotides match TRBD2. Per the germline V gene, CDR1 is SGHAT and CDR2 is FQNNGV. This CDR3 region has 15 residues. Losses at the gene ends were 4 bases for V and 9 bases for J; bases not matched to a gene: 11. The CDR3 protein is CASSWTSQGQSEQFF. The CDR3 coding sequence is TGTGCCAGCAGCTGGACTAGCCAGGGGCAGAGTGAGCAGTTCTTC.

This chain connects TRBV6-5 to TRBJ2-7; 9 nucleotides agree with TRBD2. Germline lookup yields CDR1 MNHEY and CDR2 SVGAGI. The CDR3 is 14 residues long. V lost 6 bases, J lost 1 base, and 4 bases stayed unmatched. The CDR3 DNA sequence: TGTGCCAGCAGCGTAGCGGGGGAGTCCTACGAGCAGTACTTC. The encoded protein is CASSVAGESYEQYF.

This clone was counted a single time. This rearrangement joins TRBV15 to TRBJ1-5, with 12 bases identical to TRBD1. The germline V gene has CDR1 LNHNV and CDR2 YYDKDF (reference sequence). V dropped 8 bases and J dropped 4; count of bases not matched to a gene: 9. The CDR3 consists of 16 residues. CDR3 DNA: TGTGCCACCCGGGGGGACAGGGGGCTAGGAAATCAGCCCCAGCATTTT. Its protein product is CATRGDRGLGNQPQHF.

This clone has a single count. CDR3 region: CASSWTGDSHEQYF. The CDR3 DNA follows: TGTGCCAGCAGCTGGACAGGGGACAGCCACGAGCAGTACTTC. The V gene is TRBV7-9, the J gene TRBJ2-7; TRBD1 matches at 9 bases. This CDR3 region has 14 residues. Trimming cost V 4 bases and J 5 bases; bases outside gene matches: 6. CDR1 SEHNR and CDR2 FQNEAQ come from the germline V gene (reference sequence). Full variable domain (remainder filled in from reference TRBV7-9 and TRBJ2-7): DTGVSQNPRHKITKRGQNVTFRCDPISEHNRLYWYRQTLGQGPEFLTYFQNEAQLEKSRLLSDRFSAERPKGSFSTLEIQRTEQGDSAMYLCASSWTGDSHEQYFGPGTRLTVT.

This chain uses TRBV20-1 with TRBJ1-2; 8 bases agree with TRBD1. The CDR3 spans 11 residues. Germline lookup yields CDR1 DFQATT and CDR2 SNEGSKA (reference sequence). J was trimmed by 8 bases and V by 5 bases; bases with no gene match: 4. CDR3 nucleotide sequence: TGCAGTGCTCCTACAGGGGGAGGCTACACCTTC. It codes for CSAPTGGGYTF.

V is TRBV14 and J is TRBJ1-3; 7 bases agree with TRBD1. The CDR3 extends over 18 amino acids. Germline V lookup: CDR1 SGHDN, CDR2 FVKESK. V lost 4 bases to trimming and J lost 0 bases; unmatched junction nucleotides: 12. DNA of the CDR3: TGTGCCAGCAGCCCCAATCCGGGACAGAGTTTCTCTGGAAACACCATATATTTT. Protein: CASSPNPGQSFSGNTIYF. Supplemented by reference TRBV14 and TRBJ1-3, the full variable domain reads EAGVTQFPSHSVIEKGQTVTLRCDPISGHDNLYWYRRVMGKEIKFLLHFVKESKQDESGMPNNRFLAERTGGTYSTLKVQPAELEDSGVYFCASSPNPGQSFSGNTIYFGEGSWLTVV.

About this clone: This same CDR3 is encoded by further DNA sequences in the sample. The gene calls are TRBV12-3 or TRBV12-4 and TRBJ2-7, with D tentatively TRBD2 (5 bases). The V and J ends lost 6 bases and 4 bases respectively, with 13 bases between them. The CDR3 runs to 13 residues. Here the CDR3 reads CASSLAGGYEQYF. CDR3 DNA: TGTGCCAGCAGCCTGGCGGGTGGGTACGAGCAGTACTTC.

The gene calls are TRBV11-3 and TRBJ2-3, with D possibly being TRBD2 (6 bases). The CDR3 totals 13 residues. The V gene's germline CDR1 is SGHNT and CDR2 YENEEA. The V end was cut by 1 base, the J end by 9 bases, with 11 bases between. The CDR3 region is CASSLGTGDTQYF. DNA of the CDR3: TGTGCCAGCAGCTTAGGAACGGGGGACACGCAGTATTTT.

V is TRBV12-5 and J is TRBJ2-2; 16 nucleotides match TRBD2. Germline lookup yields CDR1 LGHNT and CDR2 FRNRAP. The CDR3 consists of 19 residues. V lost 3 bases, J lost 2 bases, and 6 bases stayed unmatched. The DNA for the CDR3 is TGTGCTAGTGGTTTATCGGGACTAGCGGGGGGGCGTAACACCGGGGAGCTGTTTTTT. Its protein is CASGLSGLAGGRNTGELFF. Using reference TRBV12-5 and TRBJ2-2 for the parts outside the CDR3, the full variable domain is DARVTQTPRHKVTEMGQEVTMRCQPILGHNTVFWYRQTMMQGLELLAYFRNRAPLDDSGMPKDRFSAEMPDATLATLKIQPSEPRDSAVYFCASGLSGLAGGRNTGELFFGEGSRLTVL.

The J gene is TRBJ1-6, the V gene TRBV15; 8 nucleotides agree with TRBD1. In germline, CDR1 is LNHNV, CDR2 YYDKDF (reference sequence). The V segment lost 1 base and the J segment 10 bases; nucleotides outside the gene matches: 9. The CDR3 is 16 amino acids. CDR3 coding DNA: TGTGCCACCAGCAGAGTACGGGGACAGGCCTTATCACCCCTCCACTTT. Translating gives CATSRVRGQALSPLHF. The full variable domain, with the rest looked up from reference TRBV15 and TRBJ1-6, is DAMVIQNPRYQVTQFGKPVTLSCSQTLNHNVMYWYQQKSSQAPKLLFHYYDKDFNNEADTPDNFQSRRPNTSFCFLDIRSPGLGDTAMYLCATSRVRGQALSPLHFGNGTRLTVT.

The chain links TRBV18 to TRBJ2-2; the match to TRBD2 covers 9 bases. The CDR3 covers 16 residues. With 3 bases clipped from V and 7 bases from J, the junction kept 9 bases outside the gene matches. Germline lookup yields CDR1 KGHSH and CDR2 LQKENI. In nucleotides, the CDR3 is TGTGCCAGCTCACCCCTACGCGGGGGGGCTATCGGGGAGCTGTTTTTT. Protein sequence: CASSPLRGGAIGELFF.

This rearrangement joins TRBV7-8 to TRBJ1-5; 8 nucleotides agree with TRBD1. Germline CDR1 is SGHVS and CDR2 is FQNEAQ. CDR3 size: 16 residues. Unmatched junction bases numbered 14, after V lost 1 base and J lost 12 bases. CDR3 residues: CASSLVFSRGHYFQHF. In nucleotides, the CDR3 is TGTGCCAGCAGCTTAGTTTTTTCCAGGGGGCATTACTTCCAGCATTTT.

V and J are TRBV2 and TRBJ2-1; 7 bases line up with TRBD1. V shed 4 bases, J shed 4 bases, and the junction held 10 bases outside the gene matches. This CDR3 has 16 amino acids. Germline V lookup: CDR1 SNHLY, CDR2 FYNNEI. The CDR3 DNA reads as TGTGCCAGCAGTGCACGACAGGGCCGACCGTACAATGAGCAGTTCTTC. As protein: CASSARQGRPYNEQFF.

This rearrangement joins TRBV28 to TRBJ1-2; 10 nucleotides match TRBD1. Germline V gives CDR1 MDHEN, CDR2 SYDVKM. V was clipped by 3 bases and J by 13 bases; unmatched bases: 5. This CDR3 has 12 amino acids. The CDR3 nucleotides read TGTGCCAGCAGTTTTGGGACAGGGGAGATCACCTTC. It encodes CASSFGTGEITF.

The chain joins TRBV19 to TRBJ2-7, with D unresolved. Between the trimmed V and J ends, which lost 4 bases and 6 bases, there was a span of 13 bases. Germline V CDR1 and CDR2: LNHDA, SQIVND (reference sequence). The CDR3 extends over 13 amino acids. The CDR3 protein is CASSTSLPGEQYF. The CDR3, as DNA: TGTGCCAGTAGTACGAGCCTACCCGGCGAGCAGTACTTC. The full variable domain, with the rest looked up from reference TRBV19 and TRBJ2-7, is DGGITQSPKYLFRKEGQNVTLSCEQNLNHDAMYWYRQDPGQGLRLIYYSQIVNDFQKGDIAEGYSVSREKKESFPLTVTSAQKNPTAFYLCASSTSLPGEQYFGPGTRLTVT.

This chain joins TRBV5-5 and TRBJ2-3; weak D call: TRBD1 (5 bases). Trimming took off 4 bases at V and 2 bases at J, with 17 bases between the two ends. The CDR3 totals 16 residues. Germline V gene lookup returns CDR1 SGHKS and CDR2 YYEKEE (reference sequence). The CDR3 here is CASSPGAQPFTDTQYF. The CDR3 region has the DNA TGTGCCAGCAGCCCTGGGGCCCAGCCCTTCACAGATACGCAGTATTTT.

The V gene is TRBV5-1, the J gene TRBJ2-6, with unresolved D. Trimming cost V 4 bases and J 4 bases, with 6 bases left between them. CDR3 size: 13 residues. Germline CDR1 SGHRS, CDR2 YFSETQ. The CDR3 nucleotides are TGCGCCAGCAGCCCCCAGGGGGCCAACGTCCTGACTTTC. Amino acid sequence: CASSPQGANVLTF.

The chain employs TRBV11-2 and TRBJ2-2; 13 nucleotides match TRBD2. Trimming removed 5 bases from V and 7 bases from J; junction bases left unmatched: 7. Germline assignment: CDR1 SGHAT and CDR2 FQNNGV. The CDR3 covers 16 residues. The CDR3 DNA reads TGTGCCAGCAGCGCCGGGACTAGCGGGATTAGCGGGGAGCTGTTTTTT. Translated: CASSAGTSGISGELFF.